This paragraph reports one TCR beta chain. No antigen is known for it. No quality values exist for individual bases; no much larger clone is one base distant. Measured from the cysteine to the phenylalanine, the CDR3 is 16 residues long. Of the read, only the CDR3 DNA is kept; its 48 bases are in frame from base 1. V and J are truncated by 0 bases and 1 base respectively, leaving an intervening sequence of 12 bases. From the germline V gene, CDR1 is LGHNA and CDR2 is YSLEER. This sample stems from a study of vaccination and CD4 T cells after COVID-19 (dated by TCRdb to 2022 to 2024). Study-level background: Convalescent patients had a positive SARS-CoV-2 result on nasal swab PCR, and of these patients, several had mild disease and one had severe disease. In the convalescent cohort there were six males and four females, among whom were two Hispanic individuals, seven Caucasians, two Asians and one multiracial person. Participants received two doses of either the Pfizer-BioNTech BNT162b2 vaccine (n=8) or the Moderna mRNA-1273 vaccine (n=2). Post-COVID blood samples were collected from convalescent patients a median of around 100 days after diagnosis, with a range of about 30 to 180 days. Post-vaccine blood samples were taken a median of about 72 days after the second vaccine dose, with a range of roughly 14 to 250 days. Overlapping spike peptide pools from SARS-CoV-2 and from the common cold coronaviruses HCoV-NL63, HCoV-OC43 and HCoV-229E were used as culture stimuli. Control cultures received a CEFX viral epitope pool as the positive control, an HIV-1 Nef peptide pool as the negative control, or no peptide. In 10 COVID-19 convalescent patients and a handful of infection-naive healthy vaccine recipients, the spike-specific CD4+ TCR repertoire before mRNA vaccination was compared with the repertoire after mRNA vaccination.

The sample's treatment or condition, from its label and the paper: approximately 9-day PBMC culture with coronavirus spike peptide pools or control peptides (ViraFEST assay). The ViraFEST assay was used in the study, in which antigen-specific T cells were expanded with peptide pools and expanded clonotypes were subsequently identified by TCR sequencing. The convalescent patients' positive SARS-CoV-2 PCR tests fell between March and December 2020, which was before the Alpha, Beta and Delta variants emerged in the United States. Each well held roughly 2.2 million PBMCs cultured in IMDM containing approximately 5.3% human AB serum and approximately 9.4 IU/ml IL-2, with 10 ug/ml peptide pools added. On days 3 and 7, half of the culture medium was replaced with fresh IL-2-containing medium. Once the cells had been in culture for roughly 11 days, the EasySep CD4+ T cell isolation kit was used to isolate CD4+ T cells by negative selection. PBMCs were separated from whole blood using Ficoll-Paque Plus gradient centrifugation and then either used fresh or cryopreserved at -140C. In general, triplicate wells were set up for every culture condition.

Points the paper makes about the study in general: Of the vaccine-specific clones found in convalescent patients, nearly all (304 of 307) were mono-reactive for SARS-CoV-2 spike instead of being cross-reactive with common cold coronaviruses. The number of convalescent patients in the study was relatively small, and the study did not examine early timepoints following natural infection. Among convalescent patients, a median approximately 88% of the SARS-CoV-2-reactive clones seen after vaccination appeared only after vaccination, which suggests priming specific to the vaccine. The median number of SARS-CoV-2-reactive clonotypes rose from around 21 after infection to 30 to 45 after vaccination, but the change was not significant.

The receptor library was made with PCR. TCR sequencing of DNA from cultured CD4+ T cells used the Oncomine TCR Beta short-read assay at the Johns Hopkins FTIC core. The QIAamp micro DNA kit was used to extract genomic DNA from the cultured CD4+ T cells. Oncomine TCR Beta libraries from cultured CD4+ T cells were pooled using unique dual indexes and sequenced on an Illumina iSeq 100. The authors' pipeline ran thus. Non-productive sequences were removed, and CDR3s not starting with C, not ending with F or W, or shorter than 7 amino acids were discarded. The MANAFEST web application identified antigen-specific clonotypes by comparing peptide-stimulated wells against reference wells and other culture wells. Positive clones required FDR below 0.05, an odds ratio above 5, and productive frequency above 0.1% in at least two of three replicate wells. A clonotype counted as cross-reactive if it showed significant expansion both in the SARS-CoV-2 spike wells and in at least one common cold coronavirus spike condition. Levenshtein distances (stringdist) and unrooted phylogenetic trees (ape) in R version 3.6.1 were used to assess CDR3 homology. The public reads were quality trimmed at Q25 with fastp and then assembled into clones with MiXCR by TCRdb, keeping productive beta chains. Each CDR3 protein gets just one entry, which takes the most common genes and DNA from the rows behind it. The V and J calls here are based on TCRdb, not the publication. The table for this sample lists 6,500 to 9,500 distinct CDR3 sequences; just under 55% of them were counted only once. More than 40% of the sample lies in the top ten.

Sequencing was carried out using CD4+ T cells from blood, cultured in vitro. Rearrangement joined TRBV4-3 to TRBJ1-1; the D gene cannot be named for sure. This TCR came from a human donor who had recovered from COVID-19. CDR3 protein: CASSQERVWGNTEAFF. The DNA sequence is given as TGCGCCAGCAGCCAAGAGAGGGTCTGGGGGAACACTGAAGCTTTCTTT.